The 3 T cell receptor beta chains reported below all come from one sample, sequenced in a study of response to subunit inactivated influenza vaccine. From the RT-PCR reads, TCRdb called clonotypes with MiXCR, one entry per CDR3 protein. The data hold around 570,000 distinct CDR3 sequences, with roughly 12% observed a single time. This same sample was also taken into another study, of T cells expressing NK-cell markers. That paper notes: TCR beta cDNA was generated via 5'RACE template switching incorporating UMIs.

The sample consisted of PBMCs from blood, taken on the day of vaccination. Receptors originate from a man in his forties or fifties who received an inactivated influenza vaccine.

In its sample, this clonotype was seen a few times. The CDR3 here is CASSYGRGGTDTQYF. The CDR3 region has the DNA TGTGCCAGCAGTTACGGGCGGGGGGGCACAGATACGCAGTATTTT. This chain connects TRBV6-5 to TRBJ2-3, with 8 bases lining up with TRBD2. Germline V CDR1 and CDR2: MNHEY, SVGAGI. V shed 2 bases, J shed 1 base, and the junction held 2 bases outside the gene matches. The CDR3 covers 15 residues.

This clonotype has a handful of counts. The chain links TRBV7-8 to TRBJ2-3; D call uncertain. The CDR3 is made up of 16 amino acids. Germline assignment: CDR1 SGHVS and CDR2 FQNEAQ. V dropped 1 base and J dropped 1 base, with 12 bases sitting between them. The CDR3 sequence: CASSLGELRGTDTQYF. The CDR3 region has the DNA TGTGCCAGCAGCTTAGGAGAGTTGCGCGGCACAGATACGCAGTATTTT.

The chain is built from TRBV12-3 or TRBV12-4 and TRBJ2-7; no reliable D call. This CDR3 is 13 amino acids long. V gave up 6 bases and J gave up 4 bases, with 13 bases separating them. CDR3 sequence reads: CASSLSHLYEQYF. The CDR3 DNA reads as TGTGCCAGCAGCCTTAGCCATTTGTACGAGCAGTACTTC.